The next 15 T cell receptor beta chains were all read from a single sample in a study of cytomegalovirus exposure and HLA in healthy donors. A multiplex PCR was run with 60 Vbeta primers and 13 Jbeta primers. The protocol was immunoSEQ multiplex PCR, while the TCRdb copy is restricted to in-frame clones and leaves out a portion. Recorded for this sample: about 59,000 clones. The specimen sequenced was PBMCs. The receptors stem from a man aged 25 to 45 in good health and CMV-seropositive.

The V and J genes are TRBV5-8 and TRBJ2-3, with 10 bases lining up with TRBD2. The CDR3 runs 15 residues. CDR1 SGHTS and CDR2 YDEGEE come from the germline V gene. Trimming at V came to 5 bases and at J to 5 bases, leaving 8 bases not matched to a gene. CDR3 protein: CASRLLAGKKDTQYF. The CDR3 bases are TGTGCCAGCAGATTACTAGCGGGGAAGAAAGATACGCAGTATTTT.

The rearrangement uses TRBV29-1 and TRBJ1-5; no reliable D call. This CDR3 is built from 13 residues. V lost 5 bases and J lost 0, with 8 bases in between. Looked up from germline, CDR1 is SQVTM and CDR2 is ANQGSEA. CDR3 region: CSVSENSNQPQHF. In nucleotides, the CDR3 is TGCAGCGTTAGCGAGAATAGCAATCAGCCCCAGCATTTT. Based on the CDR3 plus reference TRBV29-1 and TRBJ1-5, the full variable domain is SAVISQKPSRDICQRGTSLTIQCQVDSQVTMMFWYRQQPGQSLTLIATANQGSEATYESGFVIDKFPISRPNLTFSTLTVSNMSPEDSSIYLCSVSENSNQPQHFGDGTRLSIL.

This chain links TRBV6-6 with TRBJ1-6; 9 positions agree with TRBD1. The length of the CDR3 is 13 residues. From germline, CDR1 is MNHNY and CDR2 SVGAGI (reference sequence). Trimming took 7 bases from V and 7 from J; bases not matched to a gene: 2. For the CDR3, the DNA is TGTGCCAGCAACGGACAGGGGAATTCACCCCTCCACTTT. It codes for CASNGQGNSPLHF.

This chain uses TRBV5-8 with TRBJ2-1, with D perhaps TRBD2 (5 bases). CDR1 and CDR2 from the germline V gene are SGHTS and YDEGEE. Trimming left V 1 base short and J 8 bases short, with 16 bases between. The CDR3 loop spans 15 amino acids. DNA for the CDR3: TGTGCCAGCAGCTTGCTGCTCGGGGTGATGTATGAGCAGTTCTTC. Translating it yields CASSLLLGVMYEQFF.

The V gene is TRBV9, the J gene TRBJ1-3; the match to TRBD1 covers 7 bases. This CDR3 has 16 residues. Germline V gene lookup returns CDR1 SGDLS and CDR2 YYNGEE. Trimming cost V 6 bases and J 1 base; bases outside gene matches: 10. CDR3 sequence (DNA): TGTGCCAGCACAAGGACAGGCGGGCCATCTGGAAACACCATATATTTT. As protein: CASTRTGGPSGNTIYF.

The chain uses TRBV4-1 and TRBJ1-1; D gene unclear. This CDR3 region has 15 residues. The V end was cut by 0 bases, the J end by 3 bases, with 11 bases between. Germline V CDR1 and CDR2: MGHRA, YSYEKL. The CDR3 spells CASSQDIYRYTEAFF. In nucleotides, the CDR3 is TGCGCCAGCAGCCAAGACATATATCGGTACACTGAAGCTTTCTTT.

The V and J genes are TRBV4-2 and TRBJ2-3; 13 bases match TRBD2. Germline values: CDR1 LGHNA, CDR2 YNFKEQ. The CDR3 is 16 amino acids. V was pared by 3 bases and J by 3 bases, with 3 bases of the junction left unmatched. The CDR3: CASSQRLAGGTDTQYF. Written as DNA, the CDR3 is TGTGCCAGCAGCCAGAGACTAGCGGGAGGTACAGATACGCAGTATTTT.

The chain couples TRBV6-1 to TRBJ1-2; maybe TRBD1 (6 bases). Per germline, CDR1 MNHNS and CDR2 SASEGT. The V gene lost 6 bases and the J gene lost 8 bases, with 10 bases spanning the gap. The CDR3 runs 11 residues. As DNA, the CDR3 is TGTGCCAGCAGAAGGGGGACAGGCTACACCTTC. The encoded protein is CASRRGTGYTF.

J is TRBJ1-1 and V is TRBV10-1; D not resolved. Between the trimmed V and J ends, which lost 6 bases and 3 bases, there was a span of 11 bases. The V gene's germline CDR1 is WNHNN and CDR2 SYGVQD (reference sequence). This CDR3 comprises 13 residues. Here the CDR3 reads CASREYRDTEAFF. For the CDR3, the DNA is TGCGCCAGCAGAGAATACCGGGACACTGAAGCTTTCTTT.

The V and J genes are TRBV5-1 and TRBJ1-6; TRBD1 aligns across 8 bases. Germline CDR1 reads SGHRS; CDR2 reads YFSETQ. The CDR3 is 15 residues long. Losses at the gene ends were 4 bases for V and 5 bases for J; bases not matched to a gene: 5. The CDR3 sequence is CASSRGQGDNSPLHF. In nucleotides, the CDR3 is TGCGCCAGCAGCCGAGGACAGGGAGATAATTCACCCCTCCACTTT.

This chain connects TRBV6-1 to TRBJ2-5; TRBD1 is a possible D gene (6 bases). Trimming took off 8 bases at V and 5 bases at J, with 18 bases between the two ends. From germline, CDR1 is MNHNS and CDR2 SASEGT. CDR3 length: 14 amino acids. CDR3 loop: CASGRDNSGETQYF. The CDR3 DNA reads TGTGCCAGCGGACGGGACAACAGTGGGGAGACCCAGTACTTC.

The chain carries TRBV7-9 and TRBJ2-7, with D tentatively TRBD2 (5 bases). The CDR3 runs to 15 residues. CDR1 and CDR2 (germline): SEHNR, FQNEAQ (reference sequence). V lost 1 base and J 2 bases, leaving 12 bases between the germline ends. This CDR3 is CASSLGWTQAYEQYF. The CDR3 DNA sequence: TGTGCCAGCAGCTTAGGGTGGACTCAAGCCTACGAGCAGTACTTC.

CDR3 in amino acids: CASSVDSADTQYF. DNA of the CDR3: TGTGCCAGCAGCGTGGACAGCGCAGATACGCAGTATTTT. V and J are TRBV6-1 and TRBJ2-3, with a weak D call TRBD1 (6 bases). The CDR3 extends over 13 amino acids. Trimming took 6 bases from V and 4 from J, leaving 11 bases between them. Germline V gene sequence: CDR1 MNHNS, CDR2 SASEGT.

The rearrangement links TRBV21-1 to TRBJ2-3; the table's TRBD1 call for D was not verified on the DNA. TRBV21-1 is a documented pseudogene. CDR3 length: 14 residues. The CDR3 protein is CASSVGQGVKTQYF. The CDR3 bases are TGTGCCAGCTCTGTCGGACAGGGGGTGAAGACGCAGTATTTT.

CDR3 loop: CASSYQGNTEAFF. Here the CDR3 DNA reads TGTGCCAGCAGTTACCAGGGGAACACTGAAGCTTTCTTT. This sequence joins TRBV6-5 and TRBJ1-1, with D possibly TRBD1 on 5 matching bases. V was cut by 2 bases and J by 1 base, with 5 bases left in between. Per germline, CDR1 MNHEY and CDR2 SVGAGI. This CDR3 has 13 amino acids.